The rows below give T cell receptor beta chains drawn from one sample of a study of T cell changes during pregnancy in multiple sclerosis. Using immunoSEQ multiplex PCR, the repertoire was profiled, and TCRdb retains in-frame clones only, with some absent. This table has tens of thousands of clones, approximately 92% appearing once. Material: peripheral blood, obtained before pregnancy. These receptors were obtained from a female donor with multiple sclerosis, enrolled in a pregnancy study. CDR3s include the opening cysteine and the closing phenylalanine or tryptophan. The order of the fields is clone size, D gene, V gene, J gene, CDR3 length, CDR3 DNA, CDR3 protein. A D gene is named only where the DNA matches it firmly. Size is stated for part of the rows, as once, few or many counts, or as a class when the clone is expanded.

clone_size: once; d_call: TRBD2; v_call: TRBV4-1; j_call: TRBJ2-4; cdr3_length: 21; cdr3_nt: TGCGCCAGCAGCCAAGTCGATGTCTCAAGGCTAGCGGAGGCGGGCAAAAACATTCAGTACTTC; cdr3_aa: CASSQVDVSRLAEAGKNIQYF
clone_size: NA; d_call: NA; v_call: TRBV7-2; j_call: TRBJ2-7; cdr3_length: 15; cdr3_nt: TGTGCCAGCAGCTTAGTTGGGCTAGCCGACTACGAGCAGTACTTC; cdr3_aa: CASSLVGLADYEQYF
clone_size: NA; d_call: TRBD2; v_call: TRBV5-4; j_call: TRBJ2-1; cdr3_length: 19; cdr3_nt: TGTGCCAGCACCAAAGGACTAGCGGGAGGGCCTATGTCCTACAATGAGCAGTTCTTC; cdr3_aa: CASTKGLAGGPMSYNEQFF
clone_size: NA; d_call: TRBD2; v_call: TRBV7-3; j_call: TRBJ2-5; cdr3_length: 14; cdr3_nt: TGTGCCAGCAGCTTGACGGGGGGTGGAGAGACCCAGTACTTC; cdr3_aa: CASSLTGGGETQYF
clone_size: NA; d_call: NA; v_call: TRBV30; j_call: TRBJ1-5; cdr3_length: 13; cdr3_nt: TGTGCCTGGAGTGGAGCTAGCAATCAGCCCCAGCATTTT; cdr3_aa: CAWSGASNQPQHF
clone_size: NA; d_call: TRBD2; v_call: TRBV9; j_call: TRBJ2-5; cdr3_length: 16; cdr3_nt: TGTGCCAGCAGCAACCACGGGACTAGCGGGAGAGAGACCCAGTACTTC; cdr3_aa: CASSNHGTSGRETQYF
clone_size: NA; d_call: TRBD2; v_call: TRBV13; j_call: TRBJ2-3; cdr3_length: 16; cdr3_nt: TGTGCCAGCAGCTTAGTGCTAGCGGGGGAGACAGATACGCAGTATTTT; cdr3_aa: CASSLVLAGETDTQYF
clone_size: NA; d_call: TRBD1; v_call: TRBV6-5; j_call: TRBJ2-7; cdr3_length: 15; cdr3_nt: TGTGCCAGCAGTTCGTGGACAGGGGGCGCTTACGAGCAGTACTTC; cdr3_aa: CASSSWTGGAYEQYF
clone_size: NA; d_call: TRBD2; v_call: TRBV11-2; j_call: TRBJ2-7; cdr3_length: 15; cdr3_nt: TGTGCCAGCAGAGGGTTAGCGGGGATCACCTACGAGCAGTACTTC; cdr3_aa: CASRGLAGITYEQYF
clone_size: NA; d_call: TRBD1; v_call: TRBV27; j_call: TRBJ2-1; cdr3_length: 15; cdr3_nt: TGTGCCAGCAGTTTAGGGACAGGGGCCTACAATGAGCAGTTCTTC; cdr3_aa: CASSLGTGAYNEQFF
clone_size: NA; d_call: NA; v_call: TRBV13; j_call: TRBJ2-1; cdr3_length: 16; cdr3_nt: TGTGCCAGCAGTCCTCCGGACTGGCACTCCTACAATGAGCAGTTCTTC; cdr3_aa: CASSPPDWHSYNEQFF